Presented here are 8 T cell receptor beta chains from one specimen sequenced in a study of cytomegalovirus exposure and HLA in healthy donors. Clones were sequenced by immunoSEQ multiplex PCR, and TCRdb holds only the in-frame ones, with some missing. Here the sample spans approximately 230,000 clones, about 88% being singletons. Specimen: PBMCs. The receptors originated from a man younger than 35 in good health and CMV-seropositive.

Regarding this clone: Other DNA sequences in the sample encode the same CDR3. The chain employs TRBV27 and TRBJ2-7; 9 bases are shared with TRBD2. V gave up 6 bases and J gave up 0 bases; unmatched junction bases: 3. Germline CDR1 is MNHEY and CDR2 is SMNVEV (reference sequence). The CDR3 is 14 amino acids. CDR3 in DNA: TGTGCCAGCAGCTTGACTAGCGGCTCCTACGAGCAGTACTTC. Protein sequence: CASSLTSGSYEQYF.

The chain links TRBV2 to TRBJ2-1; 8 bases are shared with TRBD2. This CDR3 spans 13 amino acids. In germline, CDR1 is SNHLY, CDR2 FYNNEI. With 1 base clipped from V and 12 bases from J, the junction kept 5 bases outside the gene matches. CDR3 DNA: TGTGCCAGCAGTGAAGAAGGTCTAGCGGGGCAGTTCTTC. This codes for CASSEEGLAGQFF.

The genes are TRBV6-1 and TRBJ2-3, with D possibly being TRBD1 or TRBD2 (6 bases each). This CDR3 has 17 residues. Between the trimmed V and J ends, which lost 3 bases and 2 bases, there was a span of 18 bases. Germline V lookup: CDR1 MNHNS, CDR2 SASEGT. CDR3 sequence reads: CASSEFSYGGVTDTQYF. CDR3 nucleotides: TGTGCCAGCAGTGAGTTTAGTTACGGGGGCGTCACAGATACGCAGTATTTT.

This sequence joins TRBV6-1 and TRBJ1-4; D remains unclear. The germline gives CDR1 MNHNS, CDR2 SASEGT. The CDR3 contains 14 residues. Trimming pared 7 bases from V and 5 bases from J, leaving 14 bases between. The CDR3 DNA sequence: TGTGCCAGCACACCTAGAGCGTCAAATGAAAAACTGTTTTTT. As protein: CASTPRASNEKLFF.

There are a few counts of this clone. The chain joins TRBV14 to TRBJ2-3; D gene uncertain. The CDR3 is made up of 12 amino acids. Germline CDR1 SGHDN, CDR2 FVKESK. Trimming took 4 bases from V and 2 from J, leaving 4 bases between them. The CDR3: CASSPYTDTQYF. CDR3 nucleotides: TGTGCCAGCAGCCCCTACACAGATACGCAGTATTTT.

This clone was seen once. The rearrangement joins TRBV7-2 to TRBJ1-2, with a weak D call TRBD1 (5 bases). The CDR3 has 15 residues. Germline values: CDR1 SGHTA, CDR2 FQGNSA. The V and J ends lost 2 bases and 1 base respectively, with 11 bases between them. The CDR3 loop reads CASSLLATVNYGYTF. In DNA, the CDR3 is TGTGCCAGCAGCTTACTAGCGACAGTTAACTATGGCTACACCTTC.

This clone is a singleton in its sample. The rearrangement uses TRBV7-2 and TRBJ2-7; tentatively, D is TRBD1 or TRBD2 (5 bases each). V dropped 1 base and J dropped 9 bases, with 10 bases sitting between them. The germline V gene encodes CDR1 SGHTA and CDR2 FQGNSA. The CDR3 has 12 amino acids. CDR3 protein: CASSLERDGQYF. DNA for the CDR3: TGTGCCAGCAGCTTAGAAAGGGACGGGCAGTACTTC.

The genes are TRBV5-4 and TRBJ2-3; TRBD2 matches at 10 bases. The CDR3 loop spans 15 amino acids. The germline V gene encodes CDR1 SGHNT and CDR2 YYREEE (reference sequence). Germline trimming cut 1 base from V and 4 bases from J; bases unmatched to any gene: 3. DNA of the CDR3: TGTGCCAGCAGCTTGCTAGCGGGAGTTTCAGATACGCAGTATTTT. Translated: CASSLLAGVSDTQYF.